This TCR beta chain was found in a study of blood T cell repertoires in COVID-19. Looking at the study overall: The analysed material was cDNA or gDNA that came from T cells, B-cell-depleted T cells, or PBMCs.

Sequencing was performed with immunoSEQ multiplex PCR; in TCRdb, only in-frame clones are kept and a portion is missing. The table includes more than 250,000 clones, about nine tenths detected once. The Seattle site enrolled patients during active infection and followed them longitudinally. V lost 2 bases, J lost 1 base, and 24 bases lay in between. The CDR3 runs to 20 residues. The germline V gene has CDR1 SGHRS and CDR2 YFSETQ. The sequence came from a woman in her forties or fifties with COVID-19, enrolled during active disease. The chain has TRBV5-1 and TRBJ2-2; D is possibly TRBD2 (5 bases). Material for sequencing was peripheral blood. The CDR3 region is CASSLFPASGVGRNTGELFF. The CDR3 nucleotides read TGCGCCAGCAGCTTATTTCCAGCGAGCGGAGTCGGCCGGAACACCGGGGAGCTGTTTTTT.